This T cell receptor beta chain was sequenced for a study of blood T cell repertoires in COVID-19. Study background: Acute and convalescent COVID-19 specimens originated in the United States, Italy and Spain. T cells, B-cell-depleted T cells, or PBMCs supplied cDNA or gDNA.

This CDR3 is built from 13 residues. Germline values: CDR1 SQVTM, CDR2 ANQGSEA. Unmatched junction bases numbered 9, after V lost 8 bases and J lost 4 bases. Authors' methods: Amplification of reference gene primers provided the estimated nucleated cell counts. TCRdb's table, derived via immunoSEQ multiplex PCR, lists solely in-frame clones and lacks some. That table supplies the V and J calls and clone size; D and trimming were determined from the DNA. Among some 70,000 clones listed, about four fifths were seen once. Patients at the Seattle site were enrolled during active infection and followed longitudinally.

The source of this sequence is a man aged 55 to 70 with COVID-19, enrolled during active disease. The gene calls are TRBV29-1 and TRBJ2-5, with 8 bases aligning to TRBD1. Sequenced sample: peripheral blood. CDR3 sequence reads: CSSWTGPSETQYF. CDR3 DNA sequence: TGCAGCTCATGGACAGGGCCGTCAGAGACCCAGTACTTC.